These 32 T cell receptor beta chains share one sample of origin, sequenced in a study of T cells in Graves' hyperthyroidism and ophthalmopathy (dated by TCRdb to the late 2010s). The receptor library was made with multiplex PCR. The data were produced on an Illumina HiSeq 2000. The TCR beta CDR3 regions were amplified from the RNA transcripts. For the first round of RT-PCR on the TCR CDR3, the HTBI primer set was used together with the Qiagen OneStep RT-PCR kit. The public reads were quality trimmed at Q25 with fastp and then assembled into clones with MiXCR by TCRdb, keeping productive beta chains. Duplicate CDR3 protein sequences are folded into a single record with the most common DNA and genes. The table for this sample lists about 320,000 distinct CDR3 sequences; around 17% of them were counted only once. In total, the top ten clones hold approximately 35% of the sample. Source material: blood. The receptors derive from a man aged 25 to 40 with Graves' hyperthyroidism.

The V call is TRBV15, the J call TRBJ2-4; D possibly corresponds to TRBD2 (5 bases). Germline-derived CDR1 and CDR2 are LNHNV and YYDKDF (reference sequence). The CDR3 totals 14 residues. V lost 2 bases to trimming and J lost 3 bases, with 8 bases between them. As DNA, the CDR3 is TGTGCCACCAGCAGACGGGATGGCAAAAACATTCAGTACTTC. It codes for CATSRRDGKNIQYF. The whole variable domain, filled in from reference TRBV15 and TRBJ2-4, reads DAMVIQNPRYQVTQFGKPVTLSCSQTLNHNVMYWYQQKSSQAPKLLFHYYDKDFNNEADTPDNFQSRRPNTSFCFLDIRSPGLGDTAMYLCATSRRDGKNIQYFGAGTRLSVL.

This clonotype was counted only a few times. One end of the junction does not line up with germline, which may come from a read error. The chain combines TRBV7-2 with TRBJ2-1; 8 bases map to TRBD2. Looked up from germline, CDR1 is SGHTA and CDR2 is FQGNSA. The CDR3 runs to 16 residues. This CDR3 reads CANSPTGLASYNEQFF. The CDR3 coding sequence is TGTGCCAACAGCCCAACCGGACTAGCCTCCTACAATGAGCAGTTCTTC.

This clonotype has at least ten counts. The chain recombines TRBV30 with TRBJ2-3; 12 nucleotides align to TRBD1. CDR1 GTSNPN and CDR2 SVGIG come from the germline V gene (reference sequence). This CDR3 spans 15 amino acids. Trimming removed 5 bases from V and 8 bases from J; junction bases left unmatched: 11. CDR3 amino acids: CAWDTGTGGIVTQYF. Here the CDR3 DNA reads TGTGCCTGGGATACCGGGACAGGGGGCATCGTTACGCAGTATTTT.

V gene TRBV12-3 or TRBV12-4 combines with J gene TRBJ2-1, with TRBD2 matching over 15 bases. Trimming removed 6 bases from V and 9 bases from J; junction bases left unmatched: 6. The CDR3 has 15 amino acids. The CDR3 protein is CASSLGLAGGGEQFF. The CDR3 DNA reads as TGTGCCAGCAGCCTGGGACTAGCGGGAGGTGGTGAGCAGTTCTTC.

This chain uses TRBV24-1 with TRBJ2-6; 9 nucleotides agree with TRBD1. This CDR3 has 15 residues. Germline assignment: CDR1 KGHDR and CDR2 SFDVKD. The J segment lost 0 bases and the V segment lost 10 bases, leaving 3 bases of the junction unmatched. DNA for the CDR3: TGTGCCACGGGACAGGGAGGCTCTGGGGCCAACGTCCTGACTTTC. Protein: CATGQGGSGANVLTF.

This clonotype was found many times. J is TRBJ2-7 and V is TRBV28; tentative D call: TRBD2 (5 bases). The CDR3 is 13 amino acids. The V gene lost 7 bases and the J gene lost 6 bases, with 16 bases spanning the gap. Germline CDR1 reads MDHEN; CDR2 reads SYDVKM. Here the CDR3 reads CASTPPEGIEQYF. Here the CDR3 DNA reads TGTGCCAGCACCCCCCCCGAGGGCATCGAGCAGTACTTC.

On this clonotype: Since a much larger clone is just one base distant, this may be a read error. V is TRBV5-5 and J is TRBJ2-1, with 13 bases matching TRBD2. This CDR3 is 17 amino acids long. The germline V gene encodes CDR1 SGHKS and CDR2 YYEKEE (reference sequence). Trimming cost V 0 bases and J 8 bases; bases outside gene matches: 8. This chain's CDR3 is CASSLVGLAGALDEQFF. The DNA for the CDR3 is TGTGCCAGCAGCTTGGTCGGACTAGCGGGAGCGTTGGATGAGCAGTTCTTC.

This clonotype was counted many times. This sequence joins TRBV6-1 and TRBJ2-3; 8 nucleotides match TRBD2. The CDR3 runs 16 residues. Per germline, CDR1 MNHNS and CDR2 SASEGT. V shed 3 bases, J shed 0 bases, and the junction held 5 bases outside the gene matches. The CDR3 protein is CASSEGTSSSTDTQYF. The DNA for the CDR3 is TGTGCCAGCAGTGAGGGGACTAGTTCTAGCACAGATACGCAGTATTTT.

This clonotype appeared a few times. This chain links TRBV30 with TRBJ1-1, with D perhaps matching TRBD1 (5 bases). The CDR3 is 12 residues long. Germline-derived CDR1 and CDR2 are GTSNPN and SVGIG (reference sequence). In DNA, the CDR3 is TGTGCGTGGGGACGGGGGGACACTGAAGCTTTCTTT. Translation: CAWGRGDTEAFF. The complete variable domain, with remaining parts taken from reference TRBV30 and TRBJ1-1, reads SQTIHQWPATLVQPVGSPLSLECTVEGTSNPNLYWYRQAAGRGLQLLFYSVGIGQISSEVPQNLSASRPQDRQFILSSKKLLLSDSGFYLCAWGRGDTEAFFGQGTRLTVV.

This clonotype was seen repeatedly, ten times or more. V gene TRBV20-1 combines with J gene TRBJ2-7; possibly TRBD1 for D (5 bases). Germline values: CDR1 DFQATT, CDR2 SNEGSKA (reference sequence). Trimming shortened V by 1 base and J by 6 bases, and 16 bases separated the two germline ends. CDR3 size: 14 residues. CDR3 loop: CSARGQGSGPEQYF. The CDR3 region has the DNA TGCAGTGCTAGAGGTCAGGGTTCCGGTCCCGAGCAGTACTTC.

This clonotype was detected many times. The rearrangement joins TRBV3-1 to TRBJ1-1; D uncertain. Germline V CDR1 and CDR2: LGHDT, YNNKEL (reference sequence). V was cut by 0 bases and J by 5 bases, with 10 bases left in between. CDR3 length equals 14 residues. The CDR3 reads CASSQDIGLTEAFF. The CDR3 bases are TGTGCCAGCAGCCAAGATATCGGCTTAACTGAAGCTTTCTTT.

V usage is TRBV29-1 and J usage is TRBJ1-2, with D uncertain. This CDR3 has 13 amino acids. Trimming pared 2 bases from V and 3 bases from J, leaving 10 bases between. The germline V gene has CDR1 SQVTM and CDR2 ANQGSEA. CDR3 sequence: CSVELKEDYGYTF. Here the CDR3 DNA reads TGCAGCGTTGAACTTAAAGAGGACTATGGCTACACCTTC. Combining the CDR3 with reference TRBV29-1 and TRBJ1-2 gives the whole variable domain SAVISQKPSRDICQRGTSLTIQCQVDSQVTMMFWYRQQPGQSLTLIATANQGSEATYESGFVIDKFPISRPNLTFSTLTVSNMSPEDSSIYLCSVELKEDYGYTFGSGTRLTVV.

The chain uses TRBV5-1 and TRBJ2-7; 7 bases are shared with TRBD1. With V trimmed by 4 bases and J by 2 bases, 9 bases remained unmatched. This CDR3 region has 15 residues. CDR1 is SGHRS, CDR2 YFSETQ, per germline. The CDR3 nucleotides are TGCGCCAGCAGCGCACCGGGACAGAGAACCTACGAGCAGTACTTC. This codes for CASSAPGQRTYEQYF.

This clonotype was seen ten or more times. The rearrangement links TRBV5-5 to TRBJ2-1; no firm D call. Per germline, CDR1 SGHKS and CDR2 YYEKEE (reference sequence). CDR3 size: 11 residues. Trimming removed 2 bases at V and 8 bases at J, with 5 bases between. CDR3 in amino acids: CASSLIYEQFF. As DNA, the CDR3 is TGTGCCAGCAGCTTAATATATGAGCAGTTCTTC.

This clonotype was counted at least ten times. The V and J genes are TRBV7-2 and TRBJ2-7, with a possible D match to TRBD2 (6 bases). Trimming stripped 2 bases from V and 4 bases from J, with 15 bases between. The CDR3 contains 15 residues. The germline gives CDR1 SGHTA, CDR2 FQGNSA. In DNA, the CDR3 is TGTGCCAGCAGCTTACGGTCAGGCGGGGAATACGAGCAGTACTTC. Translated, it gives CASSLRSGGEYEQYF.

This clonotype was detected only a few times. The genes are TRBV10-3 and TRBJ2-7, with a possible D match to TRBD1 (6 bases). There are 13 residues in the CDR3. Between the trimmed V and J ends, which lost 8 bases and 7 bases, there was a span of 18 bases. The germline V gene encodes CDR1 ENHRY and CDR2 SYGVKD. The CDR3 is CAIGTSAGGEQYF. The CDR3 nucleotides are TGTGCCATCGGGACATCGGCTGGGGGAGAGCAGTACTTC.

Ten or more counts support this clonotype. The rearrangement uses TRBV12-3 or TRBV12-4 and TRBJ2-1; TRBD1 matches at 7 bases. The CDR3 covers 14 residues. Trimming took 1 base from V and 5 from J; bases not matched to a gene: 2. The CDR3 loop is CASSLVGQDNEQFF. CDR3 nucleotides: TGTGCCAGCAGTTTAGTAGGACAGGACAATGAGCAGTTCTTC.

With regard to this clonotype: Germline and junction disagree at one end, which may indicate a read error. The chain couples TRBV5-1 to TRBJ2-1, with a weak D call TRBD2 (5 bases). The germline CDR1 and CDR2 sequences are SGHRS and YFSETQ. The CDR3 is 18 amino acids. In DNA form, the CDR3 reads TGCGCCAGCAGCTCAACACTAAGCGGCGGGCGCTCCCACAATGAGCAGTTCTTC. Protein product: CASSSTLSGGRSHNEQFF.

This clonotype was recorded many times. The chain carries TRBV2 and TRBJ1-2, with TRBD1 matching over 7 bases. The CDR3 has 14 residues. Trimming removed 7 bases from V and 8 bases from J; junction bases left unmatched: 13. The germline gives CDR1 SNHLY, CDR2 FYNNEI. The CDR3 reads CASNPDRTTPGYTF. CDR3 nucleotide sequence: TGTGCCAGCAACCCGGACAGGACCACTCCAGGCTACACCTTC. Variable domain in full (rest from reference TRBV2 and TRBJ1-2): EPEVTQTPSHQVTQMGQEVILRCVPISNHLYFYWYRQILGQKVEFLVSFYNNEISEKSEIFDDQFSVERPDGSNFTLKIRSTKLEDSAMYFCASNPDRTTPGYTFGSGTRLTVV.

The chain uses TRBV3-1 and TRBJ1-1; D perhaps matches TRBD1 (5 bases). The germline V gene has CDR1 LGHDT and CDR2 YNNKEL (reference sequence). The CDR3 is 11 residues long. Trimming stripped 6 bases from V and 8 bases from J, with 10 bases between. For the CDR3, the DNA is TGTGCCAGCAGTCACGGGGGGGAAGCTTTCTTT. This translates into CASSHGGEAFF.

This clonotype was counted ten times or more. The CDR3 protein is CASSQVHAGGPGELFF. The CDR3 nucleotides are TGTGCCAGCAGCCAAGTGCACGCGGGAGGGCCCGGGGAGCTGTTTTTT. The gene calls are TRBV3-1 and TRBJ2-2, with 9 bases lining up with TRBD2. Germline CDR1 is LGHDT and CDR2 is YNNKEL (reference sequence). J gave up 6 bases and V 1 base, and 6 bases lay outside the gene matches. The CDR3 consists of 16 residues.

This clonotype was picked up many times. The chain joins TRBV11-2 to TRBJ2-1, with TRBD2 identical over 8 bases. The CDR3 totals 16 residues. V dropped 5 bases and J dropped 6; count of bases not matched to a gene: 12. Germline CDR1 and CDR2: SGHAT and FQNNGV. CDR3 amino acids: CASSPRWIAGPNEQFF. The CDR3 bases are TGTGCCAGCAGCCCCCGTTGGATAGCGGGACCCAATGAGCAGTTCTTC.

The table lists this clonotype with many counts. This chain's CDR3 is CASSLEFGGELFF. In DNA form, the CDR3 reads TGTGCCAGCAGCTTAGAGTTTGGAGGGGAGCTGTTTTTT. The chain employs TRBV11-1 and TRBJ2-2; D gene unclear. The V and J ends lost 1 base and 8 bases respectively, with 8 bases between them. The CDR3 totals 13 residues. CDR1 and CDR2 (germline): SGHAT, FQDESV (reference sequence).

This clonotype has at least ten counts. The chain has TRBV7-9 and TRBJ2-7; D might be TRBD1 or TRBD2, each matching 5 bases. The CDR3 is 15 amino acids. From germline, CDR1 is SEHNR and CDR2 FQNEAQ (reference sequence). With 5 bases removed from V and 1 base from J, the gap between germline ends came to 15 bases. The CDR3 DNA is TGTGCCAGCAGCCCGGGACCAGAAGCTTCCTACGAGCAGTACTTC. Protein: CASSPGPEASYEQYF.

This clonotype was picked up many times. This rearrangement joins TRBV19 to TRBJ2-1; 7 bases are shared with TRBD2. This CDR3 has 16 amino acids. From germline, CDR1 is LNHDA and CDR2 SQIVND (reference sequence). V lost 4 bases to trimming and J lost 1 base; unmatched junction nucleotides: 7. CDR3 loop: CASSTIAGLSYNEQFF. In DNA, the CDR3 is TGTGCCAGTAGTACCATAGCGGGCCTATCCTACAATGAGCAGTTCTTC.

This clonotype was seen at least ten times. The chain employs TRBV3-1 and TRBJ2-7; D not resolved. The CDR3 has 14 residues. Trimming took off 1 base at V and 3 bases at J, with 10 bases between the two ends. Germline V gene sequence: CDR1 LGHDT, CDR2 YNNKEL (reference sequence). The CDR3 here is CASSQGLTFYEQYF. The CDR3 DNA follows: TGTGCCAGCAGCCAAGGGCTCACCTTCTACGAGCAGTACTTC.

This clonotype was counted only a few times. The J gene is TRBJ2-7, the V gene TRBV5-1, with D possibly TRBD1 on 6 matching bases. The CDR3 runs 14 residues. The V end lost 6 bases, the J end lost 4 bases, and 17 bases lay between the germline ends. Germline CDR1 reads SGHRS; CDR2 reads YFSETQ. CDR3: CASTWDNPQYEQYF. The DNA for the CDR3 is TGCGCCAGCACTTGGGACAATCCCCAATACGAGCAGTACTTC.

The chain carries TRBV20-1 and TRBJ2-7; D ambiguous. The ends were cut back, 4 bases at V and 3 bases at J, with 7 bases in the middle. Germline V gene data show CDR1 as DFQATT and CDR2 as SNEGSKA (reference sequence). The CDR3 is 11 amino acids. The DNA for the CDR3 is TGCAGTGCTAACAGCAACTACGAGCAGTACTTC. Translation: CSANSNYEQYF.

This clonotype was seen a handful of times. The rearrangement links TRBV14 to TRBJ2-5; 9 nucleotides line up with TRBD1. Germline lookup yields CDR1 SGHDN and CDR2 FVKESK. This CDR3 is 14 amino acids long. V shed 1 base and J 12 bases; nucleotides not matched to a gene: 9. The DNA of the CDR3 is TGTGCCAGCAGCCAAGTCGTTACAGGGGGCTTGGAGTACTTC. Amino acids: CASSQVVTGGLEYF.

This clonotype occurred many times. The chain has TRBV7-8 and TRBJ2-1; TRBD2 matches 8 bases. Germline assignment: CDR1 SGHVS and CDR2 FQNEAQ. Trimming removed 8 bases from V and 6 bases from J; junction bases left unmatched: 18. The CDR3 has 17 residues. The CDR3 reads CASSGSLREAISNEQFF. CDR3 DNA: TGTGCCAGCTCGGGGAGTCTGCGGGAGGCCATTAGCAATGAGCAGTTCTTC.

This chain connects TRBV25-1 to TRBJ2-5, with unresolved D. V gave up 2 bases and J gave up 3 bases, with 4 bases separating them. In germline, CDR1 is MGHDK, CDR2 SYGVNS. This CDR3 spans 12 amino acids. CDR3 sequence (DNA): TGTGCCAGCAGTGAAGTGGAAGAGACCCAGTACTTC. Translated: CASSEVEETQYF. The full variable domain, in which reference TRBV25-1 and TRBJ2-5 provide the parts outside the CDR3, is EADIYQTPRYLVIGTGKKITLECSQTMGHDKMYWYQQDPGMELHLIHYSYGVNSTEKGDLSSESTVSRIRTEHFPLTLESARPSHTSQYLCASSEVEETQYFGPGTRLLVL.

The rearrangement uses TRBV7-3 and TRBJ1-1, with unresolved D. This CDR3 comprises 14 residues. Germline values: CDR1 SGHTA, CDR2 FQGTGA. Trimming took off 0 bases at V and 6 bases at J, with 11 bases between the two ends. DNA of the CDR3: TGTGCCAGCAGCTTAACCAGAGGTTTGTCTGAAGCTTTCTTT. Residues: CASSLTRGLSEAFF.